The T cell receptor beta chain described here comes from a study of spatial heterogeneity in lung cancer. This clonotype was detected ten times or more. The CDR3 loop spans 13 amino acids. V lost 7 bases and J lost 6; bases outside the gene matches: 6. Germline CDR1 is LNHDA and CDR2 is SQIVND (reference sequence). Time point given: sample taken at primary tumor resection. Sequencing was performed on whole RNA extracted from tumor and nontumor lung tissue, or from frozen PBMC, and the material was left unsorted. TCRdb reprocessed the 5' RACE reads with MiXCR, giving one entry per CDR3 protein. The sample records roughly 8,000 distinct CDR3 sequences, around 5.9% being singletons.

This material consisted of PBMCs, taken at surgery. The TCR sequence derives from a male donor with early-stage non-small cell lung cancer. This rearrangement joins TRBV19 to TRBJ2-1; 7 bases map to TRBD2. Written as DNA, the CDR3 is TGTGCCAGTACCGCGGGGGTTCTCAATGAGCAGTTCTTC. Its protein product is CASTAGVLNEQFF.